This entry concerns a single T cell receptor beta chain. Its antigen is currently unknown. The entry originates in a study of monozygotic twins with inflammatory bowel disease. Study findings and constraints: The inverse Simpson measure of TCRbeta diversity was lower in IBD patients than in healthy co-twins. Clonotype overlap with others was lower in IBD patients than in healthy twins, a difference that was greatest with disease activity.

CDR1 is SGHRS, CDR2 YFSETQ, per germline. The CDR3 covers 15 residues. Using the 5' RACE reads, TCRdb records one entry per CDR3 protein without DNA. The sample shows 300,000 to 450,000 distinct CDR3 sequences, and 2.6% sits with its ten largest clones. Source material: blood. This TCR was recovered from a human donor with ulcerative colitis or Crohn's disease, or a healthy co-twin of an affected twin (not recorded which). J is TRBJ2-3 and V is TRBV5-1; there is no DNA to check the TCRdb D call of TRBD1. CDR3 region: CASSSPTGVQDTQYF.